The entry that follows covers one T cell receptor beta chain sequence. The protocol was immunoSEQ multiplex PCR, while the TCRdb copy is restricted to in-frame clones and leaves out a portion. The table has about 150,000 clones, around 86% seen once. Trimming stripped 4 bases from V and 4 bases from J, with 16 bases between. The CDR3 has 15 amino acids. CDR1 SGHTA and CDR2 FQGNSA come from the germline V gene. The data derive from a study of control samples from healthy donors and cancer patients. The source of this sequence is a man aged 25 to 40 in good health. The specimen was blood. This chain connects TRBV7-2 to TRBJ2-5, with D perhaps TRBD1 or TRBD2 (5 bases each). The CDR3 DNA sequence: TGTGCCAGCAGCTCAGGGACGGCGAGGAGAGAGACCCAGTACTTC. Encoded protein: CASSSGTARRETQYF.